The 29 T cell receptor beta chains below all came from one sample that was sequenced in a study of blood T cells in healthy people across ages. Primed by a sample-barcoded 5' primer and a J-beta primer mix, a second PCR proceeded for about 6 to 12 cycles. Using its own MiXCR run on the 5' RACE reads, TCRdb lists one record per CDR3 protein. This sample yields about 1.5 million distinct CDR3 sequences, of which about 40% are seen a single time; approximately 7.9% belongs to the top ten. The sequencing sample was made of blood. The receptors were sampled from a young woman in good health.

V is TRBV20-1 and J is TRBJ2-1, with D hard to call. The CDR3 spans 16 residues. CDR1 DFQATT and CDR2 SNEGSKA come from the germline V gene (reference sequence). The V end lost 1 base, the J end lost 1 base, and 14 bases lay between the germline ends. CDR3 loop: CSARAWRPGSYNEQFF. The DNA of the CDR3 is TGCAGTGCTAGAGCATGGCGGCCAGGTTCCTACAATGAGCAGTTCTTC.

This clonotype was seen more than once but under ten times. The genes are TRBV20-1 and TRBJ2-7, with 10 bases lining up with TRBD1. After removal of 2 bases from V and 5 bases from J, the junction contained 12 bases not matched to a gene. The CDR3 loop spans 16 amino acids. The germline CDR1 and CDR2 sequences are DFQATT and SNEGSKA (reference sequence). Written as DNA, the CDR3 is TGCAGTGCTAGATCGCGAGACAGGGGGCTTAGTCACGAGCAGTACTTC. This sequence encodes CSARSRDRGLSHEQYF.

On this clonotype: A read error may account for a junction end that differs from germline. The chain combines TRBV6-1 with TRBJ2-7; 14 bases are shared with TRBD2. Germline-derived CDR1 and CDR2 are MNHNS and SASEGT. There are 16 residues in the CDR3. CDR3 nucleotides: TGTGCCAGCAGTAGGACTAGCGGGGGGAGCTCCTACGGGCAGTACTTC. Encoded protein: CASSRTSGGSSYGQYF.

This clonotype was observed a handful of times. This sequence joins TRBV11-3 and TRBJ2-4; 8 positions agree with TRBD1. J was trimmed by 13 bases and V by 4 bases; bases with no gene match: 6. The CDR3 runs 12 residues. Germline V gives CDR1 SGHNT, CDR2 YENEEA. The CDR3 loop reads CASSSRQGRQYF. Here the CDR3 DNA reads TGTGCCAGCAGCTCAAGACAGGGGAGGCAGTACTTC.

This clonotype was counted a few times. The chain recombines TRBV6-6 with TRBJ2-5, with a possible D match to TRBD2 (5 bases). Deletions cut 0 bases from V and 4 bases from J, with 9 bases between. In germline, CDR1 is MNHNY, CDR2 SVGAGI (reference sequence). This CDR3 comprises 14 residues. The CDR3 bases are TGTGCCAGCAGTTACTCCGCGGGCGGAGAGACCCAGTACTTC. This encodes CASSYSAGGETQYF.

This clonotype was counted a few times. The chain joins TRBV13 to TRBJ2-1, with D maybe TRBD1 (5 bases). The CDR3 is made up of 12 amino acids. Germline assignment: CDR1 PRHDT and CDR2 FYEKMQ (reference sequence). V lost 3 bases to trimming and J lost 8 bases, with 8 bases between them. The CDR3 is CASSFRVYEQFF. Written as DNA, the CDR3 is TGTGCCAGCAGCTTCAGGGTGTATGAGCAGTTCTTC. Full variable domain (rest looked up from reference TRBV13 and TRBJ2-1): AAGVIQSPRHLIKEKRETATLKCYPIPRHDTVYWYQQGPGQDPQFLISFYEKMQSDKGSIPDRFSAQQFSDYHSELNMSSLELGDSALYFCASSFRVYEQFFGPGTRLTVL.

This CDR3 reads CSVEDPVGRAVGHEQFF. DNA for the CDR3: TGCAGCGTTGAAGATCCCGTGGGACGAGCGGTTGGCCATGAGCAGTTCTTC. The V gene is TRBV29-1, the J gene TRBJ2-1, with D perhaps being TRBD1 or TRBD2 (5 bases each). CDR3 length: 17 residues. Looked up from germline, CDR1 is SQVTM and CDR2 is ANQGSEA. The V end was cut by 0 bases, the J end by 8 bases, with 23 bases between.

The chain combines TRBV4-2 with TRBJ1-5; D gene unclear. Germline V gives CDR1 LGHNA, CDR2 YNFKEQ. This CDR3 spans 16 amino acids. V shed 0 bases and J shed 11 bases, with 20 bases lying between them. The CDR3 DNA reads as TGTGCCAGCAGCCAAGATAAAGGCGGCCCTTGGAACTCCCAGCATTTT. This codes for CASSQDKGGPWNSQHF.

This chain links TRBV25-1 with TRBJ2-3, with 9 bases fitting TRBD2. This CDR3 spans 14 amino acids. Per the germline V gene, CDR1 is MGHDK and CDR2 is SYGVNS. The ends lost 9 bases at V and 2 bases at J; junction bases unmatched: 6. CDR3: CARQTSGHTDTQYF. In nucleotides, the CDR3 is TGTGCCAGACAGACTAGCGGACACACAGATACGCAGTATTTT.

J is TRBJ2-3 and V is TRBV6-7, with 8 positions matching TRBD2. TRBV6-7 is an open reading frame whose function is uncertain. This CDR3 contains 14 residues. The junction had 5 bases not matched to a gene; V was cut back by 5 bases and J by 4 bases. CDR3 nucleotides: TGTGCCAGCAGTAGCGGGGGCATCGCAGATACGCAGTATTTT. Residues: CASSSGGIADTQYF.

This clonotype was detected only once. This CDR3 reads CATIVKDRGYEQYF. The CDR3 region has the DNA TGTGCCACCATAGTAAAGGACAGGGGCTACGAGCAGTACTTC. The chain recombines TRBV6-5 with TRBJ2-4, with 9 bases aligning to TRBD1. Matching the DNA end better, TRBJ2-7 makes the J call doubtful. Germline V gene data show CDR1 as MNHEY and CDR2 as SVGAGI. CDR3 size: 14 residues.

The chain joins TRBV20-1 to TRBJ1-1, with D possibly TRBD1 on 5 matching bases. This CDR3 has 14 amino acids. Germline lookup yields CDR1 DFQATT and CDR2 SNEGSKA (reference sequence). The V and J ends lost 6 bases and 2 bases respectively, with 16 bases between them. The chain's CDR3 is CSARTYGGNTEAFF. The CDR3 DNA sequence: TGCAGTGCCCGTACCTACGGGGGAAACACTGAAGCTTTCTTT.

The chain has TRBV20-1 and TRBJ1-6, with TRBD1 identical over 10 bases. V lost 3 bases and J lost 5; bases outside the gene matches: 13. The CDR3 covers 18 residues. The germline gives CDR1 DFQATT, CDR2 SNEGSKA (reference sequence). The CDR3 protein is CSASGTGALLTHNSPLHF. Here the CDR3 DNA reads TGCAGTGCTAGCGGGACAGGGGCCCTTCTCACCCATAATTCACCCCTCCACTTT.

This clonotype occurred a few times. The chain employs TRBV4-1 and TRBJ2-2; no firm D call. The germline V gene has CDR1 MGHRA and CDR2 YSYEKL. With 5 bases removed from V and 0 bases from J, the gap between germline ends came to 16 bases. The CDR3 spans 17 residues. CDR3 DNA sequence: TGCGCCAGCAGCACTAACGAGAGTCCAGCGAACACCGGGGAGCTGTTTTTT. It translates to CASSTNESPANTGELFF.

As to this clonotype: This may be a read error: a much more frequent sequence differs by one nucleotide. V gene TRBV29-1 combines with J gene TRBJ2-1; D possibly corresponds to TRBD1 (6 bases). CDR1 and CDR2 from the germline V gene are SQVTM and ANQGSEA. The ends were cut back, 4 bases at V and 9 bases at J, with 22 bases in the middle. This CDR3 region has 15 residues. CDR3 nucleotide sequence: TGCAGCGTTGCTATACTACAGGGTTCGCGGAGTGAGCAGTTCTTC. Its protein product is CSVAILQGSRSEQFF.

The chain recombines TRBV5-1 with TRBJ2-3; 7 nucleotides align to TRBD2. Trimming at V came to 2 bases and at J to 5 bases, leaving 8 bases not matched to a gene. In germline, CDR1 is SGHRS, CDR2 YFSETQ. This CDR3 is built from 15 residues. For the CDR3, the DNA is TGCGCCAGCAGCTTTGGCGGGGGTAGCGTAGATACGCAGTATTTT. Translated: CASSFGGGSVDTQYF.

The gene calls are TRBV7-2 and TRBJ2-7, with D possibly matching TRBD2 (5 bases). The J call is in doubt because the DNA end fits TRBJ2-5 better. The CDR3 has 15 residues. From germline, CDR1 is SGHTA and CDR2 FQGNSA. The CDR3 nucleotides are TGTGCCAGCAGCTTAGCCGCCCCGGGGAGTGAGACCCAGTACTTC. It is translated as CASSLAAPGSETQYF.

The V call is TRBV20-1, the J call TRBJ2-4, with 12 nucleotides matching TRBD1. The J call is uncertain, as TRBJ2-7 better fits the DNA end. The germline CDR1 and CDR2 sequences are DFQATT and SNEGSKA (reference sequence). There are 13 residues in the CDR3. Here the CDR3 reads CSAVRDRGHEQYF. CDR3 DNA sequence: TGCAGTGCGGTCCGGGACAGGGGGCACGAGCAGTACTTC.

The genes are TRBV6-5 and TRBJ2-5, with a tentative D call TRBD1 (6 bases). The germline V and J ends were trimmed by 6 bases and 11 bases, with 16 bases remaining between them. Germline values: CDR1 MNHEY, CDR2 SVGAGI. CDR3 size: 12 residues. The CDR3 loop reads CASSPGTMKQYF. For the CDR3, the DNA is TGTGCCAGCAGCCCCGGGACAATGAAACAGTACTTC.

The table lists this clonotype with a count of one. The CDR3 DNA sequence: TGTGCCCCACCGGGACAGGGGAACACCGGGGAGCTGTTTTTT. Amino acids: CAPPGQGNTGELFF. This chain links TRBV7-3 with TRBJ2-2, with 9 bases lining up with TRBD1. V shed 11 bases, J shed 1 base, and the junction held 5 bases outside the gene matches. CDR3 length equals 14 residues. CDR1 SGHTA and CDR2 FQGTGA come from the germline V gene.

The rearrangement uses TRBV4-1 and TRBJ1-6, with a possible D match to TRBD1 (5 bases). Looked up from germline, CDR1 is MGHRA and CDR2 is YSYEKL. The CDR3 contains 20 residues. V lost 0 bases and J lost 0, with 18 bases in between. CDR3 loop: CASSQDSWGEGSSYNSPLHF. CDR3 DNA: TGCGCCAGCAGCCAAGATTCGTGGGGCGAGGGGAGCTCCTATAATTCACCCCTCCACTTT.

As regards this clonotype: A single base separates this from a much larger clone, so it may be a read error. The rearrangement uses TRBV15 and TRBJ2-5, with D uncertain. The CDR3 has 12 residues. V was trimmed by 5 bases and J by 11 bases, leaving 15 bases between them. The germline gives CDR1 LNHNV, CDR2 YYDKDF (reference sequence). CDR3 amino acids: CATSVRRSEQYF. The CDR3 DNA is TGTGCCACCAGCGTAAGGCGGTCTGAGCAGTACTTC. Full variable domain (outside the CDR3, taken from reference TRBV15 and TRBJ2-5): DAMVIQNPRYQVTQFGKPVTLSCSQTLNHNVMYWYQQKSSQAPKLLFHYYDKDFNNEADTPDNFQSRRPNTSFCFLDIRSPGLGDTAMYLCATSVRRSEQYFGPGTRLLVL.

This chain joins TRBV30 and TRBJ2-6, with D possibly called TRBD1 or TRBD2 (5 bases each). The V gene's germline CDR1 is GTSNPN and CDR2 SVGIG (reference sequence). Trimming took off 3 bases at V and 0 bases at J, with 15 bases between the two ends. CDR3 size: 17 residues. CDR3 bases: TGTGCCTGGAGCCACCCGGGACGGAGCTCTGGGGCCAACGTCCTGACTTTC. Protein product: CAWSHPGRSSGANVLTF.

This clonotype was observed a handful of times. The CDR3 protein is CAIKETRGTYTGELFF. CDR3 nucleotides: TGTGCCATCAAAGAAACCAGGGGTACTTACACCGGGGAGCTGTTTTTT. The chain combines TRBV10-3 with TRBJ2-2; possibly TRBD1 for D (6 bases). The CDR3 consists of 16 residues. The germline CDR1 and CDR2 sequences are ENHRY and SYGVKD. V was pared by 7 bases and J by 3 bases, with 18 bases between.

This clonotype has just a few counts. V gene TRBV7-3 combines with J gene TRBJ2-7, with no clear D. Germline CDR1 and CDR2: SGHTA and FQGTGA. V was pared by 1 base and J by 5 bases, with 6 bases between. CDR3 length equals 12 residues. CDR3 region: CASSLNLDEQYF. The CDR3 coding sequence is TGTGCCAGCAGCTTAAACTTGGACGAGCAGTACTTC. The whole variable domain, remainder taken from reference TRBV7-3 and TRBJ2-7, is GAGVSQTPSNKVTEKGKYVELRCDPISGHTALYWYRQSLGQGPEFLIYFQGTGAADDSGLPNDRFFAVRPEGSVSTLKIQRTERGDSAVYLCASSLNLDEQYFGPGTRLTVT.

This clonotype was seen only a few times. The J gene is TRBJ2-1, the V gene TRBV29-1, with D perhaps matching TRBD1 or TRBD2 (5 bases each). Per the germline V gene, CDR1 is SQVTM and CDR2 is ANQGSEA. This CDR3 comprises 12 residues. For the CDR3, the DNA is TGCATCGTCGGGACCAACAACTATGAGCAGTTCTTC. This encodes CIVGTNNYEQFF.

As to this clonotype: An end of the junction differs from the germline gene, which may be a read error. This sequence joins TRBV30 and TRBJ2-4, with TRBD1 identical over 9 bases. TRBJ2-7 explains the end of the DNA better; the J call may be wrong. The CDR3 has 13 amino acids. Per the germline V gene, CDR1 is GTSNPN and CDR2 is SVGIG (reference sequence). CDR3 in DNA: TGTGCCCGGAGCTCGGACAGGGGTTACGAGCAGTACTTC. Amino acids: CARSSDRGYEQYF.

In this sample, this clonotype turned up once. The V gene is TRBV20-1, the J gene TRBJ2-4; D possibly corresponds to TRBD2 (5 bases). The V end was cut by 6 bases, the J end by 5 bases, with 14 bases between. Germline V CDR1 and CDR2: DFQATT, SNEGSKA (reference sequence). The CDR3 totals 13 residues. CDR3 region: CSACAGGQNIQYF. The DNA of the CDR3 is TGCAGTGCGTGCGCGGGCGGACAAAACATTCAGTACTTC.

This rearrangement joins TRBV10-3 to TRBJ2-2, with 9 bases fitting TRBD1. The CDR3 runs 14 residues. Germline V gives CDR1 ENHRY, CDR2 SYGVKD. The junction had 6 bases not matched to a gene; V was cut back by 6 bases and J by 7 bases. CDR3 in DNA: TGTGCCATCAGCCGGGACAGGGAGGTCGGGGAGCTGTTTTTT. This sequence encodes CAISRDREVGELFF.